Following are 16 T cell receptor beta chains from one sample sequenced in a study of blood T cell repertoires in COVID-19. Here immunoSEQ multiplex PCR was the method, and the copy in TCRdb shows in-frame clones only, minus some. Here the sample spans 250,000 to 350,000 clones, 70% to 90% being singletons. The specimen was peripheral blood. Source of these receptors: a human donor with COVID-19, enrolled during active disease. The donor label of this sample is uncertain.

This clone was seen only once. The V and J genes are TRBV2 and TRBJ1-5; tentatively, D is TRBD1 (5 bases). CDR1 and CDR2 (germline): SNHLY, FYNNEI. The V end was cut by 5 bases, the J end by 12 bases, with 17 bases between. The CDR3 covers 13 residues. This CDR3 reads CASSKGPDKLQHF. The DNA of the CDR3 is TGTGCCAGCAGTAAAGGACCGGACAAGCTCCAGCATTTT.

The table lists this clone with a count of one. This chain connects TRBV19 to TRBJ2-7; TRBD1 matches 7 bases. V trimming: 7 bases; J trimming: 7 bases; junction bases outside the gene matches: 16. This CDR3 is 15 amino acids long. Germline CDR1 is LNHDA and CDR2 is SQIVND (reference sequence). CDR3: CASMFRAGGAGEQYF. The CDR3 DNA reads TGTGCCAGTATGTTCAGGGCAGGGGGAGCAGGAGAGCAGTACTTC.

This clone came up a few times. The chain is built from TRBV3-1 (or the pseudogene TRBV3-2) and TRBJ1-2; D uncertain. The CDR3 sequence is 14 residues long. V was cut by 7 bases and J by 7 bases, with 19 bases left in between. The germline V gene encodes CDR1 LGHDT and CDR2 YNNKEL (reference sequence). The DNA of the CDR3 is TGTGCCAGCAACCCCCAGATCGGGGTTGGTGGCTACACCTTC. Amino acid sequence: CASNPQIGVGGYTF.

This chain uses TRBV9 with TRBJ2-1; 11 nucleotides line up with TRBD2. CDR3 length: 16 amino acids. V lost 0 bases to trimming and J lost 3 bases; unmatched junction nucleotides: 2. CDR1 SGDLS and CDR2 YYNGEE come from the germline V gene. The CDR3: CASSVATSGIYNEQFF. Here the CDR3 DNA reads TGTGCCAGCAGCGTAGCGACTAGCGGGATCTACAATGAGCAGTTCTTC.

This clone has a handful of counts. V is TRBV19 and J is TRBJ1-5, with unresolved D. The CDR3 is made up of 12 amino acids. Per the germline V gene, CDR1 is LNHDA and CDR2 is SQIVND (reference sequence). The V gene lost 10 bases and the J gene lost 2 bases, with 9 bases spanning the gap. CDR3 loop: CATGNGNQPQHF. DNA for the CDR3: TGTGCCACCGGGAACGGCAATCAGCCCCAGCATTTT.

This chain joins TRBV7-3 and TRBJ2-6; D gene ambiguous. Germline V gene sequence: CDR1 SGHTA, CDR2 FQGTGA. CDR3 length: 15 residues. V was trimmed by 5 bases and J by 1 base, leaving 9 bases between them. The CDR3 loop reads CASSPSASGANVLTF. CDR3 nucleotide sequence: TGTGCCAGCAGCCCGTCAGCGTCTGGGGCCAACGTCCTGACTTTC.

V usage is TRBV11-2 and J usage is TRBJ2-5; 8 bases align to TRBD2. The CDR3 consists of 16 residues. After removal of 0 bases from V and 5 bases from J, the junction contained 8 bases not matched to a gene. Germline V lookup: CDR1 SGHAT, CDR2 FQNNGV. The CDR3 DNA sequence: TGTGCCAGCAGCTTAGATCGTGCGGGAGGAAGTGAGACCCAGTACTTC. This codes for CASSLDRAGGSETQYF.

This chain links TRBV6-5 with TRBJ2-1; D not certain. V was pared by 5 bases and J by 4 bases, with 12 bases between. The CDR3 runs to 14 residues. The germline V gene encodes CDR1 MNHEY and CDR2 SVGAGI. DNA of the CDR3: TGTGCCAGCAGTCCCCGGCCGGAGTACAATGAGCAGTTCTTC. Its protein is CASSPRPEYNEQFF.

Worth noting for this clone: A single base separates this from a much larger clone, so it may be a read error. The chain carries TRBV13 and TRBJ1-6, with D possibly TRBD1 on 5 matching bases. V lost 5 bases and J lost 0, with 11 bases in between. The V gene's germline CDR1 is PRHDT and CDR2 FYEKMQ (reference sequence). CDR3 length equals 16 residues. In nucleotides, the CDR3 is TGTGCCAGCAGCGCCGGACAAAGCTCCTATAATTCACCCCTCCACTTT. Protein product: CASSAGQSSYNSPLHF.

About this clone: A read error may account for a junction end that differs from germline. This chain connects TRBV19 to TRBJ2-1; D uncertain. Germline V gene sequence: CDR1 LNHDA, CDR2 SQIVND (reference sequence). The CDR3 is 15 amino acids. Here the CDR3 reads CASSIGSGAYSEQFF. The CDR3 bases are TGTGCCAGTAGTATAGGTAGTGGCGCCTACAGTGAGCAGTTCTTC. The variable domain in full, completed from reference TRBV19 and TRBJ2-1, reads DGGITQSPKYLFRKEGQNVTLSCEQNLNHDAMYWYRQDPGQGLRLIYYSQIVNDFQKGDIAEGYSVSREKKESFPLTVTSAQKNPTAFYLCASSIGSGAYSEQFFGPGTRLTVL.

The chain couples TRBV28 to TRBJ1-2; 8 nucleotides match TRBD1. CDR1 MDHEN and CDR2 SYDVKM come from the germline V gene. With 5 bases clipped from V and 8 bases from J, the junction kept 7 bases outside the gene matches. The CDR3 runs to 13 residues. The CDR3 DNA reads TGTGCCAGCAGTGGAGGACAGGGACTGGGCTACACCTTC. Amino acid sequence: CASSGGQGLGYTF.

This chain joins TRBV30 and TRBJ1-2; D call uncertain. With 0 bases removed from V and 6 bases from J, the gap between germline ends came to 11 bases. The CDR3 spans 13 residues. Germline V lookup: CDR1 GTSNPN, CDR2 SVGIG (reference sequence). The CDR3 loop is CAWSVLAEDGYTF. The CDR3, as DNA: TGTGCCTGGAGTGTACTGGCCGAGGATGGCTACACCTTC.

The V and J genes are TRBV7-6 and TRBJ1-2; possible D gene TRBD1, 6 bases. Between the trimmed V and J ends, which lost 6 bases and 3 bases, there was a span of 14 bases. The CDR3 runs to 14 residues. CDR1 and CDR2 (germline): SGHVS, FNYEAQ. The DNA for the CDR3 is TGTGCCAGCAGTCAGGGAGGGGGAGACTATGGCTACACCTTC. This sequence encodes CASSQGGGDYGYTF.

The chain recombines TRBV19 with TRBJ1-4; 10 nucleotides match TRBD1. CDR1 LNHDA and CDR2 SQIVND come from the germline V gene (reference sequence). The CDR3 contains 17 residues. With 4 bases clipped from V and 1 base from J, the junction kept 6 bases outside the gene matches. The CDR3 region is CASSTPGQGITNEKLFF. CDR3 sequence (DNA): TGTGCCAGTAGTACGCCGGGACAGGGGATAACTAATGAAAAACTGTTTTTT.

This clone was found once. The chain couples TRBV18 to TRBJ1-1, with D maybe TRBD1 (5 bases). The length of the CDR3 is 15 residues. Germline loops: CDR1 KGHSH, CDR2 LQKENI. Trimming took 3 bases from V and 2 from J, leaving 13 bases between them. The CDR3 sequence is CASSPGPVLNTEAFF. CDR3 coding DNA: TGTGCCAGCTCACCGGGGCCAGTTCTAAACACTGAAGCTTTCTTT.

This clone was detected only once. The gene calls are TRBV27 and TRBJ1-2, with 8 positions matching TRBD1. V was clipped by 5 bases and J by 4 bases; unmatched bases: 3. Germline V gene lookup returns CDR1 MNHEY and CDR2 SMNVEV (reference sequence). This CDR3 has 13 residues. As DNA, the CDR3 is TGTGCCAGCAGTCTCGGACAGGGCTATGGCTACACCTTC. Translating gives CASSLGQGYGYTF.